The subject of this entry is one T cell receptor beta chain. Antigen specificity is unknown. The source of the sample is a study of shared clonotypes between healthy human individuals. Whole-study findings and limits: Roughly 5% of naive CD4 clonotypes were shared across several donors. Clonotype sharing among donors was thought likely to change with sequencing depth. Among the subsets, naive ones generally showed larger estimated richness than memory ones.

Measured with immunoSEQ multiplex PCR; TCRdb has only the in-frame clones, and not every one. The sample has about 680,000 clones; about 90% are singletons. Terminally differentiated effector memory CD45RA+ cells were left out of the naive CD8 fraction, which was CD45RO-negative and positively selected for CCR7. Healthy and HIV-negative, the adult donors had no recent acute infections or vaccinations. With V trimmed by 1 base and J by 5 bases, 4 bases remained unmatched. Germline V lookup: CDR1 MNHNS, CDR2 SASEGT. The CDR3 has 15 residues. The TCR comes from a man younger than 40 in good health. The gene calls are TRBV6-1 and TRBJ1-1; 10 nucleotides match TRBD1. The sample taken for sequencing was naive CD8+ T cells sorted from blood. CDR3 sequence: CASSEVPDRGTEAFF. In DNA form, the CDR3 reads TGTGCCAGCAGTGAAGTTCCGGACAGGGGGACTGAAGCTTTCTTT.